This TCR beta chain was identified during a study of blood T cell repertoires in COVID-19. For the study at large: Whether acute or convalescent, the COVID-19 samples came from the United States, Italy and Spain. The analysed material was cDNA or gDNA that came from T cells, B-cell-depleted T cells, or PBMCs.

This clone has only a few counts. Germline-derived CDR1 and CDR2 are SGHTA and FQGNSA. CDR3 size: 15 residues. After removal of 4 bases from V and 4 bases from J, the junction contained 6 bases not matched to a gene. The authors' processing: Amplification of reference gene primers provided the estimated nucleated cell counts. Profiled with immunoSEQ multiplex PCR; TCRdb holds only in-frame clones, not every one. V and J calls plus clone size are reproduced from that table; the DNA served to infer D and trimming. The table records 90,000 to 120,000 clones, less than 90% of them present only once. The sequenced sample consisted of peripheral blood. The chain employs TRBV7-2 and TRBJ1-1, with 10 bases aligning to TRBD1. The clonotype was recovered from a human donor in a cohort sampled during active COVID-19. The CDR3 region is CASSSTGGEVTEAFF. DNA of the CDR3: TGTGCCAGCAGCTCGACAGGGGGCGAGGTCACTGAAGCTTTCTTT.